The rows below give T cell receptor beta chains drawn from one sample of a study of blood T cell repertoires in COVID-19. Profiling relied on immunoSEQ multiplex PCR, and the TCRdb table lists in-frame clones only, not all of them. The sample shows tens of thousands of clones, about 88% of them seen only once. The sequenced material came from peripheral blood. The receptors come from a man in his sixties or seventies with acute or convalescent COVID-19. The CDR3 runs from the conserved cysteine through the conserved F or W. D genes are given only for firm matches. The size entry is marked missing in some rows and otherwise reads once, few, many or a size class.

CDR3,DNA,J,size,V,D
CASSDNSRGRSNEKLFF,TGCGCCAGCAGCGACAATTCCAGGGGGCGAAGTAACGAAAAACTGTTTTTT,TRBJ1-4,-,TRBV4-3,TRBD1
CAWNVWTENTEAFF,TGTGCCTGGAATGTCTGGACAGAGAACACTGAAGCTTTCTTT,TRBJ1-1,-,TRBV30,-
CALTGVRGNTEAFF,TGTGCCCTCACGGGGGTAAGGGGGAACACTGAAGCTTTCTTT,TRBJ1-1,-,TRBV2,-
CASSLAGGRYEQYF,TGTGCCAGCAGTCTAGCGGGTGGGCGCTACGAGCAGTACTTC,TRBJ2-7,-,TRBV28,TRBD2
CAISDRNNPYEQYF,TGTGCCATCAGTGACAGGAACAACCCCTACGAGCAGTACTTC,TRBJ2-7,-,TRBV10-3,-
CASSLELTDTQYF,TGTGCCAGCAGTCTCGAACTCACAGATACGCAGTATTTT,TRBJ2-3,-,TRBV9,-
CASSYSRGDTEAFF,TGTGCCAGCAGTTACTCTCGGGGGGACACTGAAGCTTTCTTT,TRBJ1-1,-,TRBV6-2/TRBV6-3,-
CASSKEGAHTDTQYF,TGTGCCAGTAGTAAAGAGGGGGCGCATACAGATACGCAGTATTTT,TRBJ2-3,-,TRBV19,TRBD1
CAISDTGRDRGYEQYF,TGTGCCATCAGTGATACGGGCCGGGACAGGGGCTACGAGCAGTACTTC,TRBJ2-7,-,TRBV10-3,TRBD1
CASSHGYSNQPQHF,TGCGCCAGCAGCCACGGTTATAGCAATCAGCCCCAGCATTTT,TRBJ1-5,-,TRBV4-1,-
CASSPLRSASGGTYNEQFF,TGTGCCAGCTCACCACTCCGGTCAGCTAGCGGGGGCACCTACAATGAGCAGTTCTTC,TRBJ2-1,-,TRBV18,TRBD2
CASSQDLMARTF,TGCGCCAGCAGCCAAGATCTCATGGCTCGTACCTTC,TRBJ1-2,once,TRBV4-3,-
CASSTPSDTQYF,TGTGCCAGCAGTACTCCATCAGATACGCAGTATTTT,TRBJ2-3,-,TRBV28,-
CASSRQGRLMGELFF,TGTGCCAGTAGCAGACAGGGGCGGTTGATGGGGGAGCTGTTTTTT,TRBJ2-2,-,TRBV19,TRBD1
CASIRQPTNSPLHF,TGTGCCAGCATCCGACAGCCTACTAATTCACCCCTCCACTTT,TRBJ1-6,-,TRBV28,-
CASSRGQNTEAFF,TGTGCCAGCAGCCGTGGACAGAACACTGAAGCTTTCTTT,TRBJ1-1,-,TRBV6-6,-
CASSFRTGHLMEQFF,TGTGCCAGCAGCTTCCGGACAGGGCATTTGATGGAGCAGTTCTTC,TRBJ2-1,-,TRBV7-9,TRBD1
CASSPTGGGETQYF,TGCGCCAGCAGCCCGACAGGGGGCGGGGAGACCCAGTACTTC,TRBJ2-5,-,TRBV5-1,TRBD1
CASSIEASYRHGYTF,TGTGCCAGTAGTATAGAGGCCAGCTACAGGCATGGCTACACCTTC,TRBJ1-2,-,TRBV19,-
CASSLDRAGGYYEQYF,TGTGCCAGCAGCTTAGATCGGGCAGGGGGCTACTACGAGCAGTACTTC,TRBJ2-7,-,TRBV11-2,TRBD1
CASSIGARAGGYTF,TGTGCCAGTAGTATTGGGGCCAGAGCAGGGGGCTACACCTTC,TRBJ1-2,few,TRBV19,-
CSVEDRLAGEVDEQFF,TGCAGCGTTGAAGACCGACTAGCGGGGGAGGTGGATGAGCAGTTCTTC,TRBJ2-1,-,TRBV29-1,TRBD2
CASSPPEGPVYEQYF,TGTGCCAGCTCACCACCGGAGGGGCCGGTCTACGAGCAGTACTTC,TRBJ2-7,-,TRBV18,-
CATSSPGTGYYEQYF,TGTGCCACCAGCAGCCCCGGGACAGGATACTACGAGCAGTACTTC,TRBJ2-7,-,TRBV15,TRBD1
CASSLGLLRPQHF,TGTGCCAGCAGCTTAGGACTTTTGAGGCCCCAGCATTTT,TRBJ1-5,-,TRBV7-2,-
CAVLGQGVGNEQFF,TGTGCCGTCCTGGGACAGGGGGTGGGCAATGAGCAGTTCTTC,TRBJ2-1,few,TRBV30,TRBD1
CASSAGTGHYEQYF,TGTGCCAGCAGCGCCGGGACAGGCCACTACGAGCAGTACTTC,TRBJ2-7,-,TRBV9,TRBD1
CASRYRESSYNEQFF,TGTGCCAGCAGGTACAGGGAGTCCTCCTACAATGAGCAGTTCTTC,TRBJ2-1,-,TRBV2,-
CASSVGDRGYEQYF,TGTGCCAGCAGCGTAGGCGACAGGGGTTACGAGCAGTACTTC,TRBJ2-7,-,TRBV9,TRBD1
CASSLTGNSPLHF,TGTGCCAGCAGCTTAACAGGGAATTCACCCCTCCACTTT,TRBJ1-6,-,TRBV7-6,-
CASTPWRSSYNEQFF,TGTGCCAGCACCCCCTGGCGGTCCTCCTACAATGAGCAGTTCTTC,TRBJ2-1,-,TRBV6-2/TRBV6-3,-
CASSSGTGGHQPQHF,TGTGCCAGCAGCTCCGGGACAGGGGGCCATCAGCCCCAGCATTTT,TRBJ1-5,-,TRBV7-8,TRBD1
CASSPGGRGNTIYF,TGTGCCAGTAGTCCAGGGGGTCGTGGAAACACCATATATTTT,TRBJ1-3,-,TRBV19,TRBD1
CASSLEQGDTEAFF,TGTGCCAGCTCCCTAGAACAGGGAGACACTGAAGCTTTCTTT,TRBJ1-1,-,TRBV18,-
CATSRVLLQPGEAFF,TGTGCCACCAGCAGAGTTCTTCTACAGCCTGGTGAAGCTTTCTTT,TRBJ1-1,-,TRBV15,-
CASSYSEQGTREQYF,TGTGCCAGCAGTTACTCAGAGCAGGGAACGAGGGAGCAGTACTTC,TRBJ2-7,once,TRBV6-2/TRBV6-3,-
CASSLYGRGSWAQETQYF,TGTGCCAGCAGTTTATACGGTCGAGGGAGTTGGGCCCAAGAGACCCAGTACTTC,TRBJ2-5,-,TRBV27,-
CSVERGTPYVNEQFF,TGCAGCGTTGAGAGGGGGACACCGTACGTCAATGAGCAGTTCTTC,TRBJ2-1,-,TRBV29-1,-
CASSEGKRGGRETQYF,TGCGCCAGCAGTGAGGGAAAACGGGGGGGCCGAGAGACCCAGTACTTC,TRBJ2-5,-,TRBV10-2,TRBD2
CASSLGTGLLEETQYF,TGTGCCAGCAGCTTAGGGACAGGGCTGCTGGAAGAGACCCAGTACTTC,TRBJ2-5,-,TRBV11-3,TRBD1
CASSMSGGPQPQHF,TGTGCCAGTAGTATGTCGGGGGGGCCTCAGCCCCAGCATTTT,TRBJ1-5,-,TRBV19,-
CASSLVSGTEAFF,TGTGCCAGCAGTTTAGTATCAGGGACTGAAGCTTTCTTT,TRBJ1-1,-,TRBV12-3/TRBV12-4,-
CASSQDQGAGQPQHF,TGTGCCAGCAGCCAAGATCAGGGGGCGGGTCAGCCCCAGCATTTT,TRBJ1-5,-,TRBV4-2,TRBD1
CASSIRGNTEAFF,TGTGCCAGTAGTATCAGAGGGAACACTGAAGCTTTCTTT,TRBJ1-1,-,TRBV19,-